This entry lists 28 T cell receptor beta chains sequenced from one sample in a study of OX40 agonist ivuxolimab in advanced cancers. The method behind the library was the immunoSEQ multiplex PCR assay. In TCRdb, the immuneACCESS table is reduced to in-frame sequences with V and J assigned. These tables do not hold every clone; where another copy was compared, an unresolved V gene accounts for under half, and the others remain unexplained. This sample is represented by roughly 90,000 clones; more than 75% of them were singletons. 0.33% of the sample rests with the top ten. Sequencing used CD4+ or CD8+ T cells sorted from blood, obtained in a trial of the OX40 agonist ivuxolimab. Receptors originate from an adult with an advanced solid tumor such as melanoma, head and neck, liver or kidney cancer.

DNA of the CDR3: TGTGCCAGCAGTTCGGAGAGCAGCTCCTACAATGAGCAGTTCTTC. It codes for CASSSESSSYNEQFF. The chain is built from TRBV28 and TRBJ2-1; D gene unclear. CDR1 is MDHEN, CDR2 SYDVKM, per germline. The CDR3 is 15 residues long. V was trimmed by 4 bases and J by 0 bases, leaving 10 bases between them.

This clone was seen once. The genes are TRBV7-9 and TRBJ2-1; a possible D gene is TRBD2 (6 bases). The V gene lost 4 bases and the J gene lost 2 bases, with 15 bases spanning the gap. Germline CDR1 reads SEHNR; CDR2 reads FQNEAQ (reference sequence). This CDR3 has 16 amino acids. The CDR3 region has the DNA TGTGCCAGCAGCTCATACGCGACTAGACCCTACAATGAGCAGTTCTTC. Its protein product is CASSSYATRPYNEQFF.

In regard to this clone: Compared with germline, one end of the junction differs, possibly owing to a read error. The V and J genes are TRBV7-3 and TRBJ2-5, with 9 bases fitting TRBD1. The CDR3 has 15 amino acids. The germline V gene has CDR1 SGHTA and CDR2 FQGTGA. The CDR3 DNA sequence: TGTGCCAGCTGCTTGACAGGGGGACCGACGGAGACCCAGTACTTC. It is translated as CASCLTGGPTETQYF.

This clone showed up just once. The chain links TRBV7-6 to TRBJ2-1; 11 bases line up with TRBD2. Germline loops: CDR1 SGHVS, CDR2 FNYEAQ. The CDR3 sequence is 16 residues long. Trimming cost V 1 base and J 5 bases; bases outside gene matches: 4. The CDR3 nucleotides read TGTGCCAGCAGCTTAGAGACTAGCGGGATACACAATGAGCAGTTCTTC. Translation: CASSLETSGIHNEQFF. The full variable domain, its missing parts supplied by reference TRBV7-6 and TRBJ2-1, is GAGVSQSPRYKVTKRGQDVALRCDPISGHVSLYWYRQALGQGPEFLTYFNYEAQQDKSGLPNDRFSAERPEGSISTLTIQRTEQRDSAMYRCASSLETSGIHNEQFFGPGTRLTVL.

The J gene is TRBJ1-4, the V gene TRBV6-1; 8 positions match TRBD1. The V gene's germline CDR1 is MNHNS and CDR2 SASEGT. The CDR3 is 14 amino acids. V dropped 5 bases and J dropped 5; count of bases not matched to a gene: 4. CDR3 residues: CASSTGQGNEKLFF. The CDR3 DNA follows: TGTGCCAGCAGTACCGGACAGGGCAATGAAAAACTGTTTTTT.

The rearrangement joins TRBV5-1 to TRBJ1-2; a possible D gene is TRBD1 (5 bases). The germline V and J ends were trimmed by 3 bases and 6 bases, with 18 bases remaining between them. CDR1 SGHRS and CDR2 YFSETQ come from the germline V gene. CDR3 length: 15 amino acids. CDR3 DNA: TGCGCCAGCAGCTGGGGACGGGTTGCGGGGGATGGCTACACCTTC. This encodes CASSWGRVAGDGYTF. Looking up the rest from reference TRBV5-1 and TRBJ1-2 gives the full variable domain: KAGVTQTPRYLIKTRGQQVTLSCSPISGHRSVSWYQQTPGQGLQFLFEYFSETQRNKGNFPGRFSGRQFSNSRSEMNVSTLELGDSALYLCASSWGRVAGDGYTFGSGTRLTVV.

The genes are TRBV19 and TRBJ2-5; 10 bases match TRBD2. The germline V gene has CDR1 LNHDA and CDR2 SQIVND (reference sequence). The ends lost 7 bases at V and 6 bases at J; junction bases unmatched: 11. The CDR3 totals 15 residues. The CDR3 DNA is TGTGCCAGTACCAAAGCGGGAGGGCCGACACAGACCCAGTACTTC. Translated: CASTKAGGPTQTQYF. The variable domain in full, with the rest retrieved from reference TRBV19 and TRBJ2-5, is DGGITQSPKYLFRKEGQNVTLSCEQNLNHDAMYWYRQDPGQGLRLIYYSQIVNDFQKGDIAEGYSVSREKKESFPLTVTSAQKNPTAFYLCASTKAGGPTQTQYFGPGTRLLVL.

A remark on this clone: Other DNA variants within this sample encode the same CDR3. In nucleotides, the CDR3 is TGCGCCAGCAGTGCGGGAGGGACCAGCACAGATACGCAGTATTTT. Translating it yields CASSAGGTSTDTQYF. The V and J genes are TRBV5-1 and TRBJ2-3; the match to TRBD2 covers 9 bases. The ends lost 5 bases at V and 0 bases at J; junction bases unmatched: 4. The CDR3 length is 15 residues. Germline-derived CDR1 and CDR2 are SGHRS and YFSETQ.

The chain combines TRBV11-2 with TRBJ2-5, with unresolved D. The CDR3 sequence is 14 residues long. Trimming pared 0 bases from V and 2 bases from J, leaving 7 bases between. Germline lookup yields CDR1 SGHAT and CDR2 FQNNGV. The CDR3 DNA reads TGTGCCAGCAGCTTAGACAGCTTTCAAGAGACCCAGTACTTC. Translated, it gives CASSLDSFQETQYF.

The chain recombines TRBV5-1 with TRBJ2-3; no reliable D call. Germline V gives CDR1 SGHRS, CDR2 YFSETQ. The CDR3 covers 13 residues. V shed 0 bases and J shed 3 bases, with 5 bases lying between them. The CDR3 protein is CASSLAGTDTQYF. The CDR3 DNA is TGCGCCAGCAGCTTGGCCGGGACAGATACGCAGTATTTT.

The chain has TRBV2 and TRBJ2-3; 8 bases align to TRBD2. The CDR3 spans 17 residues. Germline values: CDR1 SNHLY, CDR2 FYNNEI. The V gene end was trimmed by 5 bases and the J gene end by 10 bases; junction bases not matched to a gene: 20. CDR3 nucleotide sequence: TGTGCCAGCAGTACTAGCGGCGGAGCTCTTCCCCTGGGGTCGCAGTATTTT. Its protein product is CASSTSGGALPLGSQYF. The complete variable domain, with remaining parts taken from reference TRBV2 and TRBJ2-3, reads EPEVTQTPSHQVTQMGQEVILRCVPISNHLYFYWYRQILGQKVEFLVSFYNNEISEKSEIFDDQFSVERPDGSNFTLKIRSTKLEDSAMYFCASSTSGGALPLGSQYFGPGTRLTVL.

The CDR3 spells CASSYLQGNTEAFF. The CDR3 DNA is TGTGCCAGCAGTTACCTACAGGGGAACACTGAAGCTTTCTTT. This chain links TRBV6-5 with TRBJ1-1, with TRBD1 as a possible D gene (6 bases). The CDR3 covers 14 residues. V dropped 2 bases and J dropped 1 base, with 8 bases sitting between them. The germline CDR1 and CDR2 sequences are MNHEY and SVGAGI.

This clone was recorded only once. The chain carries TRBV11-2 and TRBJ2-7; 7 bases are a match to TRBD1. The CDR3 is 17 amino acids. The ends lost 1 base at V and 4 bases at J; junction bases unmatched: 13. The germline V gene encodes CDR1 SGHAT and CDR2 FQNNGV. CDR3 sequence: CASSLGTGPTWGYEQYF. The CDR3, as DNA: TGTGCCAGCAGCTTAGGGACAGGACCCACCTGGGGATACGAGCAGTACTTC.

The CDR3 DNA follows: TGTGCCAGCTCACGCCGGACTAGCGGGAACACCGGGGAGCTGTTTTTT. Its protein product is CASSRRTSGNTGELFF. This sequence joins TRBV18 and TRBJ2-2, with 10 bases matching TRBD2. CDR1 is KGHSH and CDR2 is LQKENI in the germline V gene. The V gene end was trimmed by 4 bases and the J gene end by 1 base; junction bases not matched to a gene: 3. The CDR3 has 16 residues.

This rearrangement joins TRBV6-5 to TRBJ2-7; 9 nucleotides match TRBD2. Germline V CDR1 and CDR2: MNHEY, SVGAGI. This CDR3 has 12 residues. V was clipped by 6 bases and J by 5 bases; unmatched bases: 2. Written as DNA, the CDR3 is TGTGCCAGCAGAAGGACTAGCGACGAGCAGTACTTC. Its protein product is CASRRTSDEQYF.

The CDR3 loop reads CASSLELAGHEQYF. The CDR3 DNA is TGTGCCAGCAGTCTAGAACTAGCGGGGCACGAGCAGTACTTC. The genes are TRBV2 and TRBJ2-7; 10 bases line up with TRBD2. This CDR3 spans 14 amino acids. J was trimmed by 5 bases and V by 5 bases; bases with no gene match: 6. The germline V gene encodes CDR1 SNHLY and CDR2 FYNNEI.

The chain is built from TRBV2 and TRBJ2-5; 9 bases line up with TRBD2. V shed 1 base, J shed 4 bases, and the junction held 4 bases outside the gene matches. The CDR3 totals 15 residues. Germline CDR1 and CDR2: SNHLY and FYNNEI. The CDR3 DNA is TGTGCCAGCAGTGAAGGGGGACTAGCCGGAGAGACCCAGTACTTC. Protein product: CASSEGGLAGETQYF.

V and J are TRBV5-1 and TRBJ2-7, with D tentatively TRBD2 (5 bases). The ends were cut back, 1 base at V and 0 bases at J, with 11 bases in the middle. The CDR3 contains 15 residues. Per germline, CDR1 SGHRS and CDR2 YFSETQ. The CDR3 DNA sequence: TGCGCCAGCAGCTTGAACGTGGGAGCCTCCTACGAGCAGTACTTC. Translating it yields CASSLNVGASYEQYF.

Here the CDR3 DNA reads TGCGCCAGCAGCCAACCCGGGACAGGGGGAAACACCATATATTTT. It codes for CASSQPGTGGNTIYF. The chain recombines TRBV4-1 with TRBJ1-3; 9 bases map to TRBD1. Germline lookup yields CDR1 MGHRA and CDR2 YSYEKL. The V gene end was trimmed by 2 bases and the J gene end by 4 bases; junction bases not matched to a gene: 3. The CDR3 extends over 15 amino acids.

The chain employs TRBV2 and TRBJ1-2; 9 nucleotides line up with TRBD1. The CDR3 is 13 amino acids. Germline V lookup: CDR1 SNHLY, CDR2 FYNNEI. Unmatched junction bases numbered 5, after V lost 8 bases and J lost 4 bases. CDR3 sequence (DNA): TGTGCCAGCCGGACAGGGGCTACCTATGGCTACACCTTC. Protein sequence: CASRTGATYGYTF.

The chain combines TRBV15 with TRBJ2-5; TRBD2 aligns across 10 bases. Germline CDR1 is LNHNV and CDR2 is YYDKDF (reference sequence). The CDR3 consists of 17 residues. Germline trimming cut 0 bases from V and 4 bases from J; bases unmatched to any gene: 8. In DNA form, the CDR3 reads TGTGCCACCAGCAGAGAGTTCGGTAGCGGGAGGCCAGAGACCCAGTACTTC. Protein sequence: CATSREFGSGRPETQYF. The complete variable domain, with remaining parts taken from reference TRBV15 and TRBJ2-5, reads DAMVIQNPRYQVTQFGKPVTLSCSQTLNHNVMYWYQQKSSQAPKLLFHYYDKDFNNEADTPDNFQSRRPNTSFCFLDIRSPGLGDTAMYLCATSREFGSGRPETQYFGPGTRLLVL.

The chain carries TRBV7-3 and TRBJ2-5, with D perhaps matching TRBD2 (5 bases). The CDR3 runs 13 residues. The ends were cut back, 2 bases at V and 4 bases at J, with 8 bases in the middle. CDR1 and CDR2 from the germline V gene are SGHTA and FQGTGA. Written as DNA, the CDR3 is TGTGCCAGCAGCTTAGTAGCGCGAGAGACCCAGTACTTC. This translates into CASSLVARETQYF. The full variable domain, rest sourced from reference TRBV7-3 and TRBJ2-5, is GAGVSQTPSNKVTEKGKYVELRCDPISGHTALYWYRQSLGQGPEFLIYFQGTGAADDSGLPNDRFFAVRPEGSVSTLKIQRTERGDSAVYLCASSLVARETQYFGPGTRLLVL.

This clone was recorded once. The chain employs TRBV7-9 and TRBJ1-4; perhaps TRBD1 as D (5 bases). V lost 4 bases, J lost 3 bases, and 12 bases lay in between. Germline V gives CDR1 SEHNR, CDR2 FQNEAQ (reference sequence). This CDR3 spans 15 amino acids. CDR3 region: CASSSWGAANEKLFF. DNA of the CDR3: TGTGCCAGCAGCTCGTGGGGCGCGGCTAATGAAAAACTGTTTTTT.

The CDR3 sequence: CASSRDRQGGYTF. The CDR3 region has the DNA TGCGCCAGCAGCCGGGACAGGCAGGGTGGCTACACCTTC. The chain employs TRBV4-3 and TRBJ1-2; 8 nucleotides agree with TRBD1. V was clipped by 4 bases and J by 7 bases; unmatched bases: 5. CDR3 length: 13 residues. Per germline, CDR1 LGHNA and CDR2 YSLEER.

This chain joins TRBV14 and TRBJ2-7, with 8 bases that match TRBD1. Trimming cost V 2 bases and J 7 bases; bases outside gene matches: 10. The CDR3 loop spans 15 amino acids. Germline CDR1 is SGHDN and CDR2 is FVKESK. The DNA for the CDR3 is TGTGCCAGCAGCCAACTAAAGGACAGGGCGGGGGAGCAGTACTTC. Amino acids: CASSQLKDRAGEQYF.

The V call is TRBV9, the J call TRBJ2-3; D unresolved. Per germline, CDR1 SGDLS and CDR2 YYNGEE. Trimming shortened V by 2 bases and J by 0 bases, and 7 bases separated the two germline ends. This CDR3 contains 14 residues. CDR3 protein: CASSVLESTDTQYF. CDR3 coding DNA: TGTGCCAGCAGCGTCTTGGAGAGCACAGATACGCAGTATTTT.

V gene TRBV4-1 combines with J gene TRBJ2-7; weak D call: TRBD2 (5 bases). The CDR3 covers 14 residues. Germline CDR1 is MGHRA and CDR2 is YSYEKL. The ends were cut back, 2 bases at V and 7 bases at J, with 15 bases in the middle. CDR3: CASSQLGIAGEQYF. The CDR3, as DNA: TGCGCCAGCAGCCAACTCGGGATAGCTGGGGAGCAGTACTTC.

The chain links TRBV2 to TRBJ2-7, with D tentatively TRBD1 or TRBD2 (5 bases each). This CDR3 region has 13 residues. V dropped 5 bases and J dropped 5 bases, with 13 bases sitting between them. CDR1 is SNHLY, CDR2 FYNNEI, per germline. For the CDR3, the DNA is TGTGCCAGCAGTTCGTTTAGGGACCACGAGCAGTACTTC. Translation: CASSSFRDHEQYF. Complete variable domain (other parts from reference TRBV2 and TRBJ2-7): EPEVTQTPSHQVTQMGQEVILRCVPISNHLYFYWYRQILGQKVEFLVSFYNNEISEKSEIFDDQFSVERPDGSNFTLKIRSTKLEDSAMYFCASSSFRDHEQYFGPGTRLTVT.